The rows below give T cell receptor beta chains drawn from one sample of a study of OX40 agonist ivuxolimab in advanced cancers. Data came from immunoSEQ multiplex PCR; TCRdb stores just in-frame clones and leaves some out. The sample carries 20,000 to 25,000 clones, more than 80% recorded once. Sequenced material: CD4+ or CD8+ T cells sorted from blood, taken in a trial of the OX40 agonist ivuxolimab. These receptors all stem from an adult with an advanced solid tumor such as melanoma, head and neck, liver or kidney cancer. CDR3s include the opening cysteine and the closing phenylalanine or tryptophan. The D gene is left open where the match is weak. Size is stated for part of the rows, as once, few or many counts, or as a class when the clone is expanded.

cdr3_aa cdr3_nt clone_size d_call j_call v_call
CASSLVPGGGRGYTF TGTGCCAGCAGCTTAGTCCCGGGGGGCGGGCGAGGCTACACCTTC NA NA TRBJ1-2 TRBV7-8
CASSPGTVDYGHTF TGTGCCAGCAGCCCCGGGACGGTGGACTATGGCCACACCTTC NA NA TRBJ1-2 TRBV4-2
CASSQEEQGYEQYF TGCGCCAGCAGCCAAGAGGAGCAGGGGTACGAGCAGTACTTC NA NA TRBJ2-7 TRBV4-1
CASSLPSGGWQETQYF TGTGCCAGCAGCCTCCCTAGCGGGGGGTGGCAAGAGACCCAGTACTTC NA TRBD2 TRBJ2-5 TRBV7-2
CASSQQSSGANVLTF TGCGCCAGCAGCCAACAGAGCTCTGGGGCCAACGTCCTGACTTTC once NA TRBJ2-6 TRBV5-1
CASSLAGGPTDTQYF TGTGCCAGCAGCCTTGCGGGAGGCCCCACAGATACGCAGTATTTT NA TRBD2 TRBJ2-3 TRBV6-5
CASRSTGGGLNTEAFF TGTGCCAGCAGATCGACAGGGGGTGGGTTGAACACTGAAGCTTTCTTT NA TRBD1 TRBJ1-1 TRBV27
CASSLVSGGVNTEAFF TGCGCCAGCAGCTTGGTTTCAGGGGGAGTGAACACTGAAGCTTTCTTT NA TRBD1 TRBJ1-1 TRBV5-1
CASSLRWNTEAFF TGTGCCAGCAGTTTACGGTGGAACACTGAAGCTTTCTTT NA NA TRBJ1-1 TRBV2
CASSFGGRNEKLFF TGTGCCAGCAGCTTCGGCGGTCGAAATGAAAAACTGTTTTTT NA NA TRBJ1-4 TRBV7-2
CASSEGGFSYEQYF TGTGCCAGCAGCGAGGGGGGGTTCTCCTACGAGCAGTACTTC NA NA TRBJ2-7 TRBV6-4
CASSLGQGYGYTF TGTGCCAGCAGCTTAGGGCAGGGCTATGGCTACACCTTC NA NA TRBJ1-2 TRBV7-2
CASSIDISSGIGTDTQYF TGTGCCAGTAGTATAGATATATCTAGCGGGATCGGCACAGATACGCAGTATTTT NA TRBD2 TRBJ2-3 TRBV19
CASSAPGTSGKRAQSTQYF TGTGCCAGCAGCGCCCCCGGGACTAGCGGGAAAAGGGCACAGTCTACGCAGTATTTT NA TRBD2 TRBJ2-3 TRBV7-9
CAWSVRKSETQYF TGTGCCTGGAGTGTCCGGAAATCAGAGACCCAGTACTTC NA NA TRBJ2-5 TRBV30
CASSQALGDSGGYTF TGTGCCAGCAGCCAGGCCCTGGGCGATAGCGGTGGCTACACCTTC NA NA TRBJ1-2 TRBV7-8
CASSPDSNYGYTF TGTGCCAGCAGCCCGGATTCTAACTATGGCTACACCTTC NA NA TRBJ1-2 TRBV5-4
CASSYRQGPRDTEAFF TGTGCCAGCAGTTACCGTCAGGGCCCAAGGGACACTGAAGCTTTCTTT NA NA TRBJ1-1 TRBV6-5
CASSPRRTENTEAFF TGTGCCAGCTCACCACGCCGAACAGAGAACACTGAAGCTTTCTTT once NA TRBJ1-1 TRBV18
CASSLGQTSGGQETQYF TGTGCCAGCAGCTTGGGACAGACTAGCGGGGGACAAGAGACCCAGTACTTC NA TRBD2 TRBJ2-5 TRBV5-4
CASSLGGAWETQYF TGTGCCAGCAGCTTGGGAGGGGCGTGGGAGACCCAGTACTTC NA NA TRBJ2-5 TRBV5-4
CASSPPDPYNEQFF TGCGCCAGCAGCCCCCCCGACCCTTACAATGAGCAGTTCTTC few NA TRBJ2-1 TRBV5-1
CASSLGTGRSETQYF TGTGCCAGCAGCCTAGGGACAGGTCGTTCCGAGACCCAGTACTTC NA TRBD1 TRBJ2-5 TRBV5-4
CASSYRASWGNTIYF TGTGCCAGCAGTTACAGAGCGTCGTGGGGAAACACCATATATTTT NA NA TRBJ1-3 TRBV6-5
CASSPSGGPGDEQFF TGTGCCAGCAGCCCTAGCGGGGGGCCTGGGGACGAGCAGTTCTTC NA TRBD2 TRBJ2-1 TRBV6-5
CASRERAGAGGELFF TGTGCCAGCAGGGAACGAGCGGGAGCGGGCGGGGAGCTGTTTTTT NA TRBD2 TRBJ2-2 TRBV4-2
CAISEDPQETQYF TGTGCCATCAGTGAGGACCCCCAAGAGACCCAGTACTTC NA NA TRBJ2-5 TRBV10-3